A single sample is the source of the 22 T cell receptor beta chains below, sequenced in a study of blood T cell repertoires in COVID-19. Sequenced by immunoSEQ multiplex PCR; TCRdb stores in-frame clones only, minus some. The sample has about 220,000 clones; roughly 80% are singletons. The sample comprised PBMCs or T cells enriched from blood (not recorded which). Receptor source: a woman aged 40 to 50 with acute COVID-19.

This chain joins TRBV30 and TRBJ2-7; 10 bases are shared with TRBD1. Germline CDR1 GTSNPN, CDR2 SVGIG (reference sequence). This CDR3 has 14 amino acids. The junction had 9 bases not matched to a gene; V was cut back by 3 bases and J by 7 bases. DNA for the CDR3: TGTGCCTGGAGCCGGGACAGGGGTATGGGGGAGCAGTACTTC. Translating it yields CAWSRDRGMGEQYF.

The CDR3 sequence is CASWGPGNNEQFF. The CDR3 DNA reads TGTGCCTCATGGGGGCCAGGGAACAATGAGCAGTTCTTC. The chain recombines TRBV10-3 with TRBJ2-1, with a weak D call TRBD1 (6 bases). CDR3 length: 13 amino acids. V was trimmed by 11 bases and J by 5 bases, leaving 16 bases between them. In germline, CDR1 is ENHRY, CDR2 SYGVKD.

The gene calls are TRBV10-2 and TRBJ2-7; no reliable D call. Germline V gene sequence: CDR1 WSHSY, CDR2 SAAADI. This CDR3 has 14 amino acids. V lost 3 bases to trimming and J lost 9 bases, with 18 bases between them. The CDR3 loop is CASSDGGLPGGQYF. Written as DNA, the CDR3 is TGCGCCAGCAGTGACGGCGGATTACCTGGTGGGCAGTACTTC.

This chain uses TRBV3-1 (or the pseudogene TRBV3-2) with TRBJ1-4, with TRBD1 as a possible D gene (5 bases). The V end was cut by 1 base, the J end by 15 bases, with 18 bases between. The CDR3 has 14 amino acids. Germline CDR1 LGHDT, CDR2 YNNKEL (reference sequence). CDR3 coding DNA: TGTGCCAGCAGCCAAGCGAGGGCAGGGAGGAAGTTGTTTTTT. Translating gives CASSQARAGRKLFF.

V is TRBV7-9 and J is TRBJ2-3; no clear D gene. This CDR3 region has 13 residues. Deletions cut 5 bases from V and 2 bases from J, with 8 bases between. Germline assignment: CDR1 SEHNR and CDR2 FQNEAQ (reference sequence). CDR3: CASSRFLTDTQYF. CDR3 in DNA: TGTGCCAGCAGCCGTTTTCTCACAGATACGCAGTATTTT.

The chain employs TRBV7-9 and TRBJ2-2; 9 nucleotides match TRBD2. Germline loops: CDR1 SEHNR, CDR2 FQNEAQ (reference sequence). The CDR3 runs 15 residues. V dropped 10 bases and J dropped 0; count of bases not matched to a gene: 6. The CDR3 protein is CATVLAGSNTGELFF. CDR3 in DNA: TGTGCCACCGTACTAGCGGGCTCGAACACCGGGGAGCTGTTTTTT. The full variable domain, with the rest looked up from reference TRBV7-9 and TRBJ2-2, is DTGVSQNPRHKITKRGQNVTFRCDPISEHNRLYWYRQTLGQGPEFLTYFQNEAQLEKSRLLSDRFSAERPKGSFSTLEIQRTEQGDSAMYLCATVLAGSNTGELFFGEGSRLTVL.

This clone turned up a few times. The chain uses TRBV5-1 and TRBJ1-4, with 10 bases lining up with TRBD1. The CDR3 has 13 amino acids. Germline-derived CDR1 and CDR2 are SGHRS and YFSETQ. Trimming cost V 4 bases and J 7 bases; bases outside gene matches: 1. CDR3 DNA: TGCGCCAGCAGCGGGGACAGGGGTGAAAAACTGTTTTTT. Translation: CASSGDRGEKLFF.

This chain connects TRBV7-2 to TRBJ2-2, with 10 positions matching TRBD1. The CDR3 is 15 amino acids. Germline trimming cut 3 bases from V and 6 bases from J; bases unmatched to any gene: 4. In germline, CDR1 is SGHTA, CDR2 FQGNSA. The CDR3 DNA reads as TGTGCCAGCAGCTTCGGGGACAGGGGTTCCGGGGAGCTGTTTTTT. This encodes CASSFGDRGSGELFF.

V is TRBV16 and J is TRBJ1-5; TRBD1 matches at 8 bases. J lost 7 bases, V lost 3 bases, and 11 bases had no gene match. Germline CDR1 is KGHSY and CDR2 is FQNENV. The length of the CDR3 is 16 residues. CDR3 nucleotide sequence: TGTGCCAGCAGCCATCCCCCCCCAGGGGGCGTACAGCCCCAGCATTTT. Translated, it gives CASSHPPPGGVQPQHF.

The rearrangement joins TRBV15 to TRBJ2-1; D possibly corresponds to TRBD2 (5 bases). Germline V gene data show CDR1 as LNHNV and CDR2 as YYDKDF (reference sequence). Trimming removed 0 bases from V and 7 bases from J, with 16 bases in between. The CDR3 extends over 16 amino acids. CDR3 loop: CATSREPQRGTNEQFF. CDR3 DNA sequence: TGTGCCACCAGCAGAGAACCCCAACGGGGTACAAATGAGCAGTTCTTC. The full variable domain, rest sourced from reference TRBV15 and TRBJ2-1, is DAMVIQNPRYQVTQFGKPVTLSCSQTLNHNVMYWYQQKSSQAPKLLFHYYDKDFNNEADTPDNFQSRRPNTSFCFLDIRSPGLGDTAMYLCATSREPQRGTNEQFFGPGTRLTVL.

The V and J genes are TRBV5-1 and TRBJ2-6; a weak D match, TRBD2 (6 bases). CDR1 and CDR2 from the germline V gene are SGHRS and YFSETQ. Trimming took off 4 bases at V and 0 bases at J, with 14 bases between the two ends. The CDR3 is 17 residues long. CDR3 sequence (DNA): TGCGCCAGCAGCGCTGGACTACTGGACTCTGGGGCCAACGTCCTGACTTTC. Encoded protein: CASSAGLLDSGANVLTF.

CDR3 region: CASSFGDRVREGYTF. The CDR3 nucleotides are TGTGCCAGCAGTTTTGGCGACAGGGTTAGGGAGGGCTACACCTTC. The chain employs TRBV28 and TRBJ1-2, with TRBD1 matching 7 bases. In germline, CDR1 is MDHEN, CDR2 SYDVKM. This CDR3 contains 15 residues. V was pared by 3 bases and J by 8 bases, with 12 bases of the junction left unmatched.

J is TRBJ2-3 and V is TRBV7-6; TRBD2 matches at 13 bases. Per germline, CDR1 SGHVS and CDR2 FNYEAQ. With 5 bases clipped from V and 0 bases from J, the junction kept 8 bases outside the gene matches. The CDR3 covers 18 residues. The CDR3 reads CASSPRLAGGSSTDTQYF. The CDR3 DNA follows: TGTGCCAGCAGCCCGCGACTAGCGGGAGGTTCTAGCACAGATACGCAGTATTTT.

This chain joins TRBV24-1 and TRBJ1-5; TRBD1 agrees at 9 bases. Germline CDR1 reads KGHDR; CDR2 reads SFDVKD. Trimming at V came to 3 bases and at J to 1 base, leaving 0 bases not matched to a gene. The CDR3 consists of 15 residues. CDR3: CATSDGQGSNQPQHF. CDR3 in DNA: TGTGCCACCAGTGATGGACAGGGGAGCAATCAGCCCCAGCATTTT.

The genes are TRBV9 and TRBJ1-6, with D unclear. There are 14 residues in the CDR3. Germline V gene sequence: CDR1 SGDLS, CDR2 YYNGEE. The V and J ends lost 3 bases and 7 bases respectively, with 11 bases between them. The CDR3 spells CASSARHGNSPLHF. The CDR3 region has the DNA TGTGCCAGCAGCGCCAGACACGGCAATTCACCCCTCCACTTT.

V is TRBV7-2 and J is TRBJ2-7, with 12 bases that match TRBD2. J lost 2 bases, V lost 1 base, and 3 bases had no gene match. From germline, CDR1 is SGHTA and CDR2 FQGNSA. The CDR3 totals 16 residues. The CDR3 nucleotides are TGTGCCAGCAGCTTAGGGACTAGCGGGGTAACCTACGAGCAGTACTTC. Protein: CASSLGTSGVTYEQYF.

The chain carries TRBV9 and TRBJ1-4; D perhaps matches TRBD1 (5 bases). The V end was cut by 1 base, the J end by 5 bases, with 9 bases between. CDR1 SGDLS and CDR2 YYNGEE come from the germline V gene. The CDR3 spans 14 residues. CDR3: CASSVRPGNEKLFF. The CDR3 DNA reads TGTGCCAGCAGCGTAAGACCAGGGAATGAAAAACTGTTTTTT.

This clone appeared once. The chain combines TRBV7-8 with TRBJ2-1; D unresolved. V shed 5 bases and J shed 6 bases, with 8 bases lying between them. CDR1 and CDR2 (germline): SGHVS, FQNEAQ. The CDR3 has 12 amino acids. In nucleotides, the CDR3 is TGTGCCAGCAGCCCTCGTCTCAATGAGCAGTTCTTC. Protein: CASSPRLNEQFF.

V gene TRBV10-3 combines with J gene TRBJ2-7; 10 bases match TRBD1. The CDR3 consists of 15 residues. After removal of 0 bases from V and 6 bases from J, the junction contained 5 bases not matched to a gene. Germline V lookup: CDR1 ENHRY, CDR2 SYGVKD. CDR3 DNA sequence: TGTGCCATCAGTGAGTCGAGACAGGGGGCCGCCGAGCAGTACTTC. As protein: CAISESRQGAAEQYF.

The chain links TRBV5-8 to TRBJ1-5; D unclear. Trimming took off 5 bases at V and 0 bases at J, with 9 bases between the two ends. Germline V CDR1 and CDR2: SGHTS, YDEGEE. The CDR3 extends over 14 amino acids. As DNA, the CDR3 is TGTGCCAGCAGACGGAACTATAGCAATCAGCCCCAGCATTTT. It yields the protein CASRRNYSNQPQHF. Full variable domain (remainder filled in from reference TRBV5-8 and TRBJ1-5): EAGVTQSPTHLIKTRGQQATLRCSPISGHTSVYWYQQALGLGLQFLLWYDEGEERNRGNFPPRFSGRQFPNYSSELNVNALELEDSALYLCASRRNYSNQPQHFGDGTRLSIL.

This chain connects TRBV5-1 to TRBJ1-1; D might be TRBD1 (6 bases). The CDR3 has 15 residues. V dropped 5 bases and J dropped 1 base, with 15 bases sitting between them. The germline V gene encodes CDR1 SGHRS and CDR2 YFSETQ. The CDR3 region is CASRAGVWENTEAFF. The CDR3 nucleotides read TGCGCCAGCAGAGCAGGGGTCTGGGAGAACACTGAAGCTTTCTTT. Full variable domain (missing parts from reference TRBV5-1 and TRBJ1-1): KAGVTQTPRYLIKTRGQQVTLSCSPISGHRSVSWYQQTPGQGLQFLFEYFSETQRNKGNFPGRFSGRQFSNSRSEMNVSTLELGDSALYLCASRAGVWENTEAFFGQGTRLTVV.

V is TRBV29-1 and J is TRBJ2-3, with TRBD2 as a possible D gene (5 bases). This CDR3 is 12 amino acids long. Germline V gene sequence: CDR1 SQVTM, CDR2 ANQGSEA. V gave up 7 bases and J gave up 5 bases, with 13 bases separating them. The DNA for the CDR3 is TGCAGCGCTGACCCCGGAGGAGATACGCAGTATTTT. This translates into CSADPGGDTQYF.